The 5 T cell receptor beta chains reported below all come from one sample, sequenced in a study of OX40 agonist ivuxolimab in advanced cancers. Assay: immunoSEQ multiplex PCR; the TCRdb copy retains only in-frame clones and omits some. The sample lists under 70,000 clones; 70% to 90% were seen once. Here the sequenced sample was CD4+ or CD8+ T cells sorted from blood, taken in a trial of the OX40 agonist ivuxolimab. The receptors shown here come from an adult with an advanced solid tumor such as melanoma, head and neck, liver or kidney cancer.

The V gene is TRBV7-2, the J gene TRBJ1-4; D possibly corresponds to TRBD1 (5 bases). Trimming removed 1 base at V and 5 bases at J, with 5 bases between. CDR1 is SGHTA and CDR2 is FQGNSA in the germline V gene. The CDR3 is made up of 13 amino acids. The chain's CDR3 is CASSLDRNEKLFF. CDR3 DNA: TGTGCCAGCAGCTTAGACAGGAATGAAAAACTGTTTTTT.

This sequence joins TRBV28 and TRBJ2-3, with 7 bases aligning to TRBD2. Germline V gene data show CDR1 as MDHEN and CDR2 as SYDVKM. Unmatched junction bases numbered 21, after V lost 5 bases and J lost 1 base. The CDR3 runs to 20 residues. CDR3 residues: CASSIMGLGAAAGGTDTQYF. CDR3 sequence (DNA): TGTGCCAGCAGTATTATGGGGCTTGGGGCGGCGGCGGGAGGCACAGATACGCAGTATTTT.

The gene calls are TRBV30 and TRBJ1-2; possible D gene TRBD1, 5 bases. Germline CDR1 GTSNPN, CDR2 SVGIG (reference sequence). This CDR3 is built from 13 residues. V was trimmed by 1 base and J by 2 bases, leaving 8 bases between them. The CDR3 DNA reads as TGTGCCTGGAGTGCCCCAGGGAACTATGGCTACACCTTC. Protein: CAWSAPGNYGYTF.

V gene TRBV5-1 combines with J gene TRBJ1-1; D is undetermined. The V and J ends lost 2 bases and 7 bases respectively, with 12 bases between them. CDR1 and CDR2 (germline): SGHRS, YFSETQ. This CDR3 spans 13 amino acids. The CDR3, as DNA: TGCGCCAGCAGCTTAAGTGGAACCATTGAAGCTTTCTTT. It is translated as CASSLSGTIEAFF.

The chain links TRBV19 to TRBJ2-7; D might be TRBD1 (6 bases). The germline CDR1 and CDR2 sequences are LNHDA and SQIVND (reference sequence). V lost 6 bases, J lost 2 bases, and 20 bases lay in between. The CDR3 loop spans 16 amino acids. The DNA of the CDR3 is TGTGCCAGTAGAGGAATGGAGGCGGACAGCCCCTACGAGCAGTACTTC. Amino acid sequence: CASRGMEADSPYEQYF.